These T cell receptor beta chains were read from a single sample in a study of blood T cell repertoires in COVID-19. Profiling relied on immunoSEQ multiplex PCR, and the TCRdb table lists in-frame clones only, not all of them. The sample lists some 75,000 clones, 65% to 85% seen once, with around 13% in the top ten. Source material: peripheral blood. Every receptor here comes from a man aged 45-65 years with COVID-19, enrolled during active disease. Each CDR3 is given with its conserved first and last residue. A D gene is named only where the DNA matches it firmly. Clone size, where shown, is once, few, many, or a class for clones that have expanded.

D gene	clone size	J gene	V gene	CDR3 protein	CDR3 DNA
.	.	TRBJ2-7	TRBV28	CASSPGRLANEQYF	TGTGCCAGCAGCCCAGGGCGGCTAGCGAACGAGCAGTACTTC
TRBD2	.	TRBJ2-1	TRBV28	CASNAPGRDEQFF	TGTGCCAGCAACGCCCCAGGGAGGGATGAGCAGTTCTTC
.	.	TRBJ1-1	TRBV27	CASIGRQNTEAFF	TGTGCCAGCATTGGCAGACAGAACACTGAAGCTTTCTTT
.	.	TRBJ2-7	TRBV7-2	CASSLAPGRSLYEQYF	TGTGCCAGCAGCTTAGCGCCAGGGCGATCACTCTACGAGCAGTACTTC
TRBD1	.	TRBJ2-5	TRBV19	CASSIITGGRETQYF	TGTGCCAGTAGTATTATAACAGGGGGCAGGGAGACCCAGTACTTC
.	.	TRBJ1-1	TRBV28	CASSLLRGVTEAFF	TGTGCCAGCAGTTTACTGCGGGGGGTAACTGAAGCTTTCTTT
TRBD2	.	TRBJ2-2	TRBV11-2	CASSLRRGLAGVSRGELFF	TGTGCCAGCAGCTTAAGAAGGGGACTAGCGGGAGTGTCGAGAGGGGAGCTGTTTTTT
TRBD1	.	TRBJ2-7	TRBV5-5	CASSLRGGQGTYEQYF	TGTGCCAGCAGCCTAAGAGGGGGACAGGGAACCTACGAGCAGTACTTC
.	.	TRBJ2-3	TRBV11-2	CASSLRDIWESTQYF	TGTGCCAGCAGCTTAAGGGACATCTGGGAGAGCACGCAGTATTTT
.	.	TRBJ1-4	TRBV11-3	CASSPTGGRPGKLFF	TGTGCCAGCAGCCCTACGGGGGGCCGACCTGGAAAACTGTTTTTT
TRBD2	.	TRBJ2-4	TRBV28	CASSLRLAQNIQYF	TGTGCCAGCAGTTTGAGACTAGCCCAAAACATTCAGTACTTC
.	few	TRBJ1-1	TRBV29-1	CSVESTGGLNTEAFF	TGCAGCGTTGAATCAACCGGCGGGTTGAACACTGAAGCTTTCTTT
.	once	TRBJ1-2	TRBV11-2	CASSLGGMDGYTF	TGTGCCAGCAGCTTAGGAGGGATGGATGGCTACACCTTC
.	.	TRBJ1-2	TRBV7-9	CASSPPLRGNGYTF	TGTGCCAGCAGCCCGCCTCTTCGCGGGAATGGCTACACCTTC
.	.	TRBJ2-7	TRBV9	CASSVLYGTYEQYF	TGTGCCAGCAGCGTACTTTACGGTACCTACGAGCAGTACTTC
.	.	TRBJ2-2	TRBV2	CASRGNRSPTGELFF	TGTGCCAGCAGAGGGAACAGGAGCCCCACCGGGGAGCTGTTTTTT
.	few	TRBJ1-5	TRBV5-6	CASSPSTGPSQPQHF	TGTGCCAGCAGCCCCTCGACAGGACCTAGCCAGCCCCAGCATTTT
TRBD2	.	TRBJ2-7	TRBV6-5	CASSYSASGITYEQYF	TGTGCCAGCAGTTACTCTGCTAGCGGGATCACCTACGAGCAGTACTTC
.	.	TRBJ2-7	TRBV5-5	CASSLAMGGRTYEQYF	TGTGCCAGCAGCTTGGCCATGGGCGGGCGGACCTACGAGCAGTACTTC
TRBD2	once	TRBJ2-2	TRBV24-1	CATKDSSGSSRELFF	TGTGCCACCAAGGACTCTAGCGGGAGCTCGCGGGAGCTGTTTTTT
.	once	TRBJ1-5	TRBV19	CASSIADSYQHF	TGTGCCAGTAGTATAGCCGACAGTTACCAGCATTTT
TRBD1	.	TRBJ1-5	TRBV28	CASSSPGQGGNQPQHF	TGTGCCAGCAGTTCCCCCGGACAGGGAGGCAATCAGCCCCAGCATTTT
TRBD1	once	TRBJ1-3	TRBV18	CASSPGDRPATGNTIYF	TGTGCCAGCTCACCAGGGGACAGGCCAGCCACCGGAAACACCATATATTTT
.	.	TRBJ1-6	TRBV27	CASRSLGSFDSPLHF	TGTGCCAGCAGGTCCCTGGGCTCTTTTGATTCACCCCTCCACTTT
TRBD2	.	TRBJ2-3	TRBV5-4	CASSSLTGLSGDTQYF	TGTGCCAGCAGCTCCCTTACGGGACTATCCGGAGATACGCAGTATTTT
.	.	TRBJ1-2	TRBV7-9	CASSQNRAAGYGYTF	TGTGCCAGCAGCCAAAACCGGGCCGCGGGCTATGGCTACACCTTC
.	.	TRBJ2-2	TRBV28	CASRQNFGGSLAGELFF	TGTGCCAGCAGACAGAACTTCGGGGGATCTTTAGCCGGGGAGCTGTTTTTT
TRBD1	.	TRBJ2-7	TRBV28	CASSDTGQGAFEQYF	TGTGCCAGCAGTGATACAGGACAGGGGGCTTTCGAGCAGTACTTC
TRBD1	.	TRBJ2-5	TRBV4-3	CASSPDRGGAETQYF	TGCGCCAGCAGCCCCGACCGAGGGGGCGCGGAGACCCAGTACTTC
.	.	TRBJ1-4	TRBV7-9	CASSLQGNGEKLFF	TGTGCCAGCAGCTTGCAGGGGAACGGTGAAAAACTGTTTTTT
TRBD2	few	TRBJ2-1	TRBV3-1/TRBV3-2	CASSQGTSGNYNEQFF	TGTGCCAGCAGCCAAGGGACTAGCGGGAACTACAATGAGCAGTTCTTC
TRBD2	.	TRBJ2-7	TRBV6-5	CASSFSLAGGDEQYF	TGTGCCAGCAGTTTTTCACTAGCGGGAGGAGATGAGCAGTACTTC
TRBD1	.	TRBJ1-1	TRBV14	CASSHRGPNTEAFF	TGTGCCAGCAGCCATAGGGGGCCGAACACTGAAGCTTTCTTT
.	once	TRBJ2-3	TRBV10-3	CAISDGSPDTQYF	TGTGCCATCAGTGACGGGAGCCCCGATACGCAGTATTTT
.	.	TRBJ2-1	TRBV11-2	CASSIQQGRTINEQFF	TGTGCCAGCAGCATCCAACAGGGGAGGACAATAAATGAGCAGTTCTTC
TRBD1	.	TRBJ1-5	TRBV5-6	CASSLGGGSQPQHF	TGTGCCAGCAGCTTGGGAGGGGGCAGTCAGCCCCAGCATTTT
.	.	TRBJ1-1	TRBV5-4	CASSLDPRGRMNTEAFF	TGTGCCAGCAGCTTGGACCCACGGGGGAGGATGAACACTGAAGCTTTCTTT
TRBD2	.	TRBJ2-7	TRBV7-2	CASSKIGGSPHEQYF	TGTGCCAGCAGCAAAATCGGCGGGAGTCCCCACGAGCAGTACTTC
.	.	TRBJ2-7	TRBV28	CATRGEKSYEQYF	TGTGCTACCAGGGGGGAAAAATCCTACGAGCAGTACTTC